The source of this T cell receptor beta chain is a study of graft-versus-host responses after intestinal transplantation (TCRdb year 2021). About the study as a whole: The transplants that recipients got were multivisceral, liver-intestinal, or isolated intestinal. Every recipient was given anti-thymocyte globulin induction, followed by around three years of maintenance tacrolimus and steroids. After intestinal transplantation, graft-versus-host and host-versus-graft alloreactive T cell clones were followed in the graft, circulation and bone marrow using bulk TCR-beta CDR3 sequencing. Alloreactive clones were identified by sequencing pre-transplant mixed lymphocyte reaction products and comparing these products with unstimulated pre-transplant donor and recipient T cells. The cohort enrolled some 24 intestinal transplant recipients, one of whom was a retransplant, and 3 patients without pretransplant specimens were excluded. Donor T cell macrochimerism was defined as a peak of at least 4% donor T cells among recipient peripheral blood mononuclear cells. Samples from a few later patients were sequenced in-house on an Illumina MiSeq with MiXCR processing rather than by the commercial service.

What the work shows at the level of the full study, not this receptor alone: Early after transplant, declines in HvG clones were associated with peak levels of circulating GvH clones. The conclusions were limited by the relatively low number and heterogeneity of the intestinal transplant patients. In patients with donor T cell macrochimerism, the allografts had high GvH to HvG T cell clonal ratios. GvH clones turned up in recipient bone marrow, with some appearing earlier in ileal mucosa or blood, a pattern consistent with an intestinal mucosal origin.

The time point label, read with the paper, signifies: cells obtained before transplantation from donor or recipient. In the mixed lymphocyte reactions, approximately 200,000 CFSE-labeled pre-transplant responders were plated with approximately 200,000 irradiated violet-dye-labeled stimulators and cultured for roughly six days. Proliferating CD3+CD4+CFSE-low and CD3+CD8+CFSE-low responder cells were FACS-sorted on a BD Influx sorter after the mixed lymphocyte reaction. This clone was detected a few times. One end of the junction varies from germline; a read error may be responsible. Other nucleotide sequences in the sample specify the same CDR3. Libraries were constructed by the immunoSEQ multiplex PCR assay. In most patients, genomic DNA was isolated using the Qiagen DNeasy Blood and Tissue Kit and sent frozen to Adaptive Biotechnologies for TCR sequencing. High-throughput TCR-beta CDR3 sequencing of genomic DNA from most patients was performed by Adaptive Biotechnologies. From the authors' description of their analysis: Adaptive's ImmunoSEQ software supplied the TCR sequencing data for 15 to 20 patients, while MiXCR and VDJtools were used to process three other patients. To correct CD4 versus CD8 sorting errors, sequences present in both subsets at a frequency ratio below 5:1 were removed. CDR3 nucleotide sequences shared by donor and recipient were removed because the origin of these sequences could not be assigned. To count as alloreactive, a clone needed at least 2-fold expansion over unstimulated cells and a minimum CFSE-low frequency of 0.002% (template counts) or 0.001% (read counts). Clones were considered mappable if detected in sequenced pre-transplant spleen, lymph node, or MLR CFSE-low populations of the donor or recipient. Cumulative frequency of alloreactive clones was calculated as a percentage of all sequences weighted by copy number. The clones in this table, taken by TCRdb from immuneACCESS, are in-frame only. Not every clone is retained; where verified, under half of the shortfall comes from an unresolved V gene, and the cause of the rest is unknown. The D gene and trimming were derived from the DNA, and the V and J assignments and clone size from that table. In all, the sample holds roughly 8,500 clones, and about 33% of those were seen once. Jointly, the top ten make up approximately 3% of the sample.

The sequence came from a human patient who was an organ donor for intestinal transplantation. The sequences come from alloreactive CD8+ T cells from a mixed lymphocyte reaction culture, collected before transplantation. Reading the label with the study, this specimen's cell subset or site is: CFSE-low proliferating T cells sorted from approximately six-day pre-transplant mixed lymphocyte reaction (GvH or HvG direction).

Here the CDR3 is given as CASSQESGSSYEQYF. The DNA sequence is as follows: TGTGCCAGCAGCCAAGAGAGTGGGAGCTCCTACGAGCAGTACTTC. Recombination connected TRBV4-1 to TRBJ2-7; a weak D assignment points to TRBD2 (5 bases agree). CDR1 and CDR2 were assigned from the germline V gene as MGHRA and YSYEKL. From the cysteine up to the phenylalanine, the CDR3 has a length of 15 residues. The DNA shown is the 45-base CDR3, in frame from base 1.